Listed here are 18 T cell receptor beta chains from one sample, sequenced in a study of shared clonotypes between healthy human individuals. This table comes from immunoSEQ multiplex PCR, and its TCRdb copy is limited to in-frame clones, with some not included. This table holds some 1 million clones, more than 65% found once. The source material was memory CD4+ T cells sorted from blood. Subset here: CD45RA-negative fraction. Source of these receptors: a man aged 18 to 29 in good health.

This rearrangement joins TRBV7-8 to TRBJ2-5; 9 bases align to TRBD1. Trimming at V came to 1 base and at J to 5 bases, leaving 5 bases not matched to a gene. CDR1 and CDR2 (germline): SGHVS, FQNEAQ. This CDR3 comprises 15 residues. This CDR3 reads CASSLVQGAEETQYF. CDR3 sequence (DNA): TGTGCCAGCAGCTTAGTACAGGGGGCCGAGGAGACCCAGTACTTC.

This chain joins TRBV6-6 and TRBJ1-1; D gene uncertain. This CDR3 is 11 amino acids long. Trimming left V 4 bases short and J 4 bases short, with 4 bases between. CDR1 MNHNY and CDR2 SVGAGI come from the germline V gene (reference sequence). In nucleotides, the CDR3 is TGTGCCAGCAGTTCTGCCACTGAAGCTTTCTTT. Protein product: CASSSATEAFF.

The chain's CDR3 is CASSLGQLNYSPLHF. The CDR3 DNA sequence: TGTGCCAGCAGCTTGGGGCAGTTGAATTATTCACCCCTCCACTTT. The rearrangement uses TRBV5-6 and TRBJ1-6; no clear D gene. V shed 0 bases and J shed 8 bases, with 12 bases lying between them. The CDR3 has 15 residues. The V gene's germline CDR1 is SGHDT and CDR2 YYEEEE.

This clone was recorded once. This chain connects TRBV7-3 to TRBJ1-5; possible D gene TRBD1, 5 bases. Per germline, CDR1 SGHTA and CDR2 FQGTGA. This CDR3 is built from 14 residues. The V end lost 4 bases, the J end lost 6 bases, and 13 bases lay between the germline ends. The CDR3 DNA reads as TGTGCCAGCAGCTCCAGGGTTATGGGTCAGCCCCAGCATTTT. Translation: CASSSRVMGQPQHF.

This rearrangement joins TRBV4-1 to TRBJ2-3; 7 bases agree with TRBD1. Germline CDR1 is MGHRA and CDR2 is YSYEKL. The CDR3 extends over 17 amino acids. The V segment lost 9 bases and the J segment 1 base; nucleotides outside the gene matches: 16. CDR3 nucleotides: TGCGCCAGAATAAGACTTAACAGGGGAGATCGCACAGATACGCAGTATTTT. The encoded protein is CARIRLNRGDRTDTQYF.

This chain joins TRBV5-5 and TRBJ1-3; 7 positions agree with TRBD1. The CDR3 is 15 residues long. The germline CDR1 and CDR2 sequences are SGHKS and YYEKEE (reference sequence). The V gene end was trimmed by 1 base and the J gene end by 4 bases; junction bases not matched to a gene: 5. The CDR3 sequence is CASSLTGAGGNTIYF. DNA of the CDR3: TGTGCCAGCAGCTTGACAGGGGCCGGGGGAAACACCATATATTTT.

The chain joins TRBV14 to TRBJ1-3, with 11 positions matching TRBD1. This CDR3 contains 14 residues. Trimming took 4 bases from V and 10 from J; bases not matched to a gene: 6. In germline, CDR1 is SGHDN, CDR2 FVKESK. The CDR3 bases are TGTGCCAGCAGCCTGGGGACAGGGGGGACGACCATATATTTT. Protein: CASSLGTGGTTIYF.

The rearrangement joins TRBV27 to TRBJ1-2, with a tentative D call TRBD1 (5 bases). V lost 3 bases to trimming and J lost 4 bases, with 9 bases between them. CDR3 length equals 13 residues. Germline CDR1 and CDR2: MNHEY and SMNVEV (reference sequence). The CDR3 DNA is TGTGCCAGCAGTTTTGGGGCCGGCTATGGCTACACCTTC. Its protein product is CASSFGAGYGYTF.

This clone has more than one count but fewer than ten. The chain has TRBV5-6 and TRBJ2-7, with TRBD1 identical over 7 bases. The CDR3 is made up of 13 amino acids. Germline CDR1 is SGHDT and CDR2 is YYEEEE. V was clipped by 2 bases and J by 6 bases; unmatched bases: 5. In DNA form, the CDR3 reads TGTGCCAGCAGCTTCATACGGGACAGCGAGCAGTACTTC. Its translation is CASSFIRDSEQYF.

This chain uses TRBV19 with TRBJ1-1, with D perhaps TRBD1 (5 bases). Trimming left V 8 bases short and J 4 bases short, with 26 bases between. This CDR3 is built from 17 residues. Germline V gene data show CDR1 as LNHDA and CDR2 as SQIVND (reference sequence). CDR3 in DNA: TGTGCCAGTCGACCCCCTAGGTGGGACTCGAGGGTCACTGAAGCTTTCTTT. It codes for CASRPPRWDSRVTEAFF. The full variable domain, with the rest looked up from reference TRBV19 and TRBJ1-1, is DGGITQSPKYLFRKEGQNVTLSCEQNLNHDAMYWYRQDPGQGLRLIYYSQIVNDFQKGDIAEGYSVSREKKESFPLTVTSAQKNPTAFYLCASRPPRWDSRVTEAFFGQGTRLTVV.

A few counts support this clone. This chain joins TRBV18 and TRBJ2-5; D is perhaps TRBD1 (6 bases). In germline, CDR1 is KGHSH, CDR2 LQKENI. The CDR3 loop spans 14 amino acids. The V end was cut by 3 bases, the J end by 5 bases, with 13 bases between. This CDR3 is CASSPGHPAETQYF. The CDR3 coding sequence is TGTGCCAGCTCACCGGGACATCCAGCCGAGACCCAGTACTTC.

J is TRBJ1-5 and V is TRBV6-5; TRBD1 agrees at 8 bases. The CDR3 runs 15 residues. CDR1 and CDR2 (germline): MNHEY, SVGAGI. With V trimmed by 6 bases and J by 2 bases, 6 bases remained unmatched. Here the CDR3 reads CASRNGQGGNQPQHF. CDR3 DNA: TGTGCCAGCAGGAATGGACAGGGCGGCAATCAGCCCCAGCATTTT.

The CDR3 region is CASSYLPGQASNTEAFF. The DNA of the CDR3 is TGCGCCAGCAGCTATCTACCGGGACAGGCATCGAACACTGAAGCTTTCTTT. The chain is built from TRBV4-3 and TRBJ1-1, with 8 bases that match TRBD1. The germline gives CDR1 LGHNA, CDR2 YSLEER. V shed 5 bases, J shed 1 base, and the junction held 12 bases outside the gene matches. The CDR3 is made up of 17 amino acids.

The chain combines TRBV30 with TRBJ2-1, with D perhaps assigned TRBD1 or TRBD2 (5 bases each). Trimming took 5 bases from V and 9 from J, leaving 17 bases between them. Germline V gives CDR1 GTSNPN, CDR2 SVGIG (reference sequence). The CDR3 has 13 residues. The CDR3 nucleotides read TGTGCCTGGGTGAAGGGGAGCTTGAGTGAGCAGTTCTTC. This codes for CAWVKGSLSEQFF.

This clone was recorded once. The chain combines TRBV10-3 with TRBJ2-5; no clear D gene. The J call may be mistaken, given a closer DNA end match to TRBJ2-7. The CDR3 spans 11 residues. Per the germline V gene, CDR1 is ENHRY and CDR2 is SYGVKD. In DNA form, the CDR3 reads TGTGCCACGACGTCGGAGTACGAGCAGTACTTC. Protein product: CATTSEYEQYF.

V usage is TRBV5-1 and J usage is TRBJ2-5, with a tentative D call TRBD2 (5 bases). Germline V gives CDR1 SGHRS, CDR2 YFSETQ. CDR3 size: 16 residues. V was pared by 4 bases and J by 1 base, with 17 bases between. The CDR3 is CASSGGSTSIQETQYF. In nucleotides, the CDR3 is TGCGCCAGCAGCGGTGGGTCTACTAGTATCCAAGAGACCCAGTACTTC.

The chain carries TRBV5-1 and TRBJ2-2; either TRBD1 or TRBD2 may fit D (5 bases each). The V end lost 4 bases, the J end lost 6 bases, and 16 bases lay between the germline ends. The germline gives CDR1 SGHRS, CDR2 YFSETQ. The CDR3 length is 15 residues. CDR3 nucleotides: TGCGCCAGCAGCCCCTTCAAGGGGAGCGCCGGGGAGCTGTTTTTT. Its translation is CASSPFKGSAGELFF.

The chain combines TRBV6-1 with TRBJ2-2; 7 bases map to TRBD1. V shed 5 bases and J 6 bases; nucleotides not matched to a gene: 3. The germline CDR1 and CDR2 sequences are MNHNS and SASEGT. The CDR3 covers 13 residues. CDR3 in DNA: TGTGCCAGCAGTTTAACAGGGGCCGGGGAGCTGTTTTTT. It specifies CASSLTGAGELFF.